This T cell receptor beta chain was retrieved from a study of shared clonotypes between healthy human individuals. The overall study: Per donor, CD8 memory used one plate, CD8 naive used two, CD4 memory used three and CD4 naive used three.

Trimming left V 4 bases short and J 5 bases short, with 14 bases between. The CDR3 has 14 amino acids. The V gene's germline CDR1 is MGHDK and CDR2 SYGVNS. With regard to this clone: Its antigen remains unidentified.

General observations from the study: On the whole, naive subsets had larger estimated richness than memory subsets had. A reduction in generation probabilities was seen for non-shared clonotypes relative to those shared by all four donors.

CD45RO-negative CD8 cells positively selected for CCR7 made up the naive population, which excluded terminally differentiated effector memory CD45RA+ cells. The test was conducted at deep level. Here immunoSEQ multiplex PCR was the method, and the copy in TCRdb shows in-frame clones only, minus some. The sample holds around 2.1 million clones, around 93% seen once. The sequence came from a man in his late teens or twenties in good health. Some clones in this sample may be carry-over from other donors' samples. The genes are TRBV25-1 and TRBJ1-1, with TRBD1 as a possible D gene (6 bases). Input material: naive CD8+ T cells from PBMCs. CDR3 amino acids: CASSGATGPTEAFF. The CDR3 DNA reads TGTGCCAGCAGTGGGGCGACAGGCCCAACTGAAGCTTTCTTT. Variable domain in full (rest from reference TRBV25-1 and TRBJ1-1): EADIYQTPRYLVIGTGKKITLECSQTMGHDKMYWYQQDPGMELHLIHYSYGVNSTEKGDLSSESTVSRIRTEHFPLTLESARPSHTSQYLCASSGATGPTEAFFGQGTRLTVV.